The clone carrying this T cell receptor (beta chain) has a handful of counts. No antigen is known for it. One entry per CDR3 protein, called by TCRdb with MiXCR from the RT-PCR reads. The repertoire consists of 530,000 or so distinct CDR3 sequences, with 11% to 15% occurring once and the leading ten covering 8.5% to 14%. This CDR3 is built from 15 residues. Deletions cut 1 base from V and 2 bases from J, with 12 bases between. CDR1 MGHRA and CDR2 YSYEKL come from the germline V gene. The data stem from a study of response to subunit inactivated influenza vaccine. Study observations and caveats: Few additional T cells are recruited per seasonal influenza vaccination, authors suggested.

The sample was PBMCs from blood, taken 11 to 12 days after vaccination. The chain employs TRBV4-1 and TRBJ2-7, with D perhaps matching TRBD1 or TRBD2 (5 bases each). The TCR comes from a man over 45 who received an inactivated influenza vaccine. The CDR3 DNA is TGCGCCAGCAGCCAAGGCTGGGGACGCACCTACGAGCAGTACTTC. This encodes CASSQGWGRTYEQYF.